One and the same sample provided the 10 T cell receptor beta chains below, sequenced in a study of CD8 T cells in ankylosing spondylitis. TCRdb analysed the 5' RACE reads with MiXCR anew, one entry per CDR3 protein. The profile shows 700,000 or so distinct CDR3 sequences, around 20% of them singletons. Study-wide points: A motif of roughly 8 highly homologous TCR beta variants was seen as apparently characteristic of ankylosing spondylitis blood.

No antigen is known for these receptors. The sample taken for sequencing was blood, either unsorted or a sorted T cell fraction (not recorded which). The receptors here all came from a male donor with ankylosing spondylitis.

This clonotype was seen more than once but under ten times. This chain links TRBV12-3 or TRBV12-4 with TRBJ2-5, with a weak D call TRBD2 (5 bases). Trimming stripped 6 bases from V and 4 bases from J, with 15 bases between. The CDR3 has 14 residues. In nucleotides, the CDR3 is TGTGCCAGCAGCCGAGACGCTAGCTTAGAGACCCAGTACTTC. It encodes CASSRDASLETQYF.

This chain joins TRBV12-3 or TRBV12-4 and TRBJ2-3; a possible D gene is TRBD1 (5 bases). This CDR3 is 15 amino acids long. Trimming removed 2 bases at V and 5 bases at J, with 14 bases between. This CDR3 reads CASSLRGTSRDTQYF. The CDR3 DNA sequence: TGTGCCAGCAGTTTAAGGGGTACCTCACGAGATACGCAGTATTTT.

The rearrangement links TRBV7-9 to TRBJ1-1; no reliable D call. The CDR3 consists of 13 residues. V was pared by 6 bases and J by 5 bases, with 13 bases between. The germline V gene encodes CDR1 SEHNR and CDR2 FQNEAQ (reference sequence). CDR3 residues: CASRTAVWTEAFF. In nucleotides, the CDR3 is TGTGCCAGCAGAACAGCCGTTTGGACTGAAGCTTTCTTT.

This clonotype turned up a few times. The chain couples TRBV12-3 or TRBV12-4 to TRBJ2-7; tentative D call: TRBD2 (6 bases). The germline V and J ends were trimmed by 1 base and 4 bases, with 8 bases remaining between them. This CDR3 has 13 residues. The CDR3 bases are TGTGCCAGCAGTTTAGGGGGGGAGTACGAGCAGTACTTC. It specifies CASSLGGEYEQYF.

This clonotype was seen a few times. The J gene is TRBJ1-5, the V gene TRBV4-1; tentative D call: TRBD1 (6 bases). The CDR3 contains 15 residues. Per germline, CDR1 MGHRA and CDR2 YSYEKL. Trimming shortened V by 1 base and J by 4 bases, and 11 bases separated the two germline ends. The CDR3 DNA is TGCGCCAGCAGCCAAGGACAGGTATTGAATCAGCCCCAGCATTTT. Amino acids: CASSQGQVLNQPQHF.

This clonotype was seen a handful of times. This rearrangement joins TRBV5-6 to TRBJ1-2, with TRBD1 identical over 11 bases. J lost 3 bases, V lost 4 bases, and 8 bases had no gene match. CDR3 length equals 16 residues. Germline lookup yields CDR1 SGHDT and CDR2 YYEEEE. The CDR3 DNA reads as TGTGCCAGCAGCCCCGGGACAGGGGGAGGCGACTATGGCTACACCTTC. The encoded protein is CASSPGTGGGDYGYTF.

The gene calls are TRBV11-2 and TRBJ2-7; 9 nucleotides match TRBD2. CDR1 and CDR2 (germline): SGHAT, FQNNGV. After removal of 3 bases from V and 3 bases from J, the junction contained 9 bases not matched to a gene. This CDR3 comprises 16 residues. In DNA form, the CDR3 reads TGTGCCAGCAGCTTTCGCCAGGGAGCGGGGGGCTACGAGCAGTACTTC. It encodes CASSFRQGAGGYEQYF.

The chain links TRBV3-1 to TRBJ2-7; perhaps TRBD2 as D (5 bases). CDR3 length equals 11 residues. The V and J ends lost 2 bases and 7 bases respectively, with 6 bases between them. In germline, CDR1 is LGHDT, CDR2 YNNKEL (reference sequence). The CDR3 DNA reads as TGTGCCAGCAGCCAAAAGCGGGAGCAGTACTTC. This codes for CASSQKREQYF.

In its sample, this clonotype was seen a few times. As DNA, the CDR3 is TGCAGCGTTGAGGCGGGAATATCCTCCTACAATGAGCAGTTCTTC. Translated: CSVEAGISSYNEQFF. The genes are TRBV29-1 and TRBJ2-1, with D possibly matching TRBD2 (6 bases). The CDR3 runs 15 residues. In germline, CDR1 is SQVTM, CDR2 ANQGSEA. V was pared by 3 bases and J by 0 bases, with 12 bases between.

The table lists this clonotype with a few counts. This chain joins TRBV7-2 and TRBJ1-2; possible D gene TRBD1, 6 bases. V gave up 1 base and J gave up 7 bases, with 16 bases separating them. Germline CDR1 is SGHTA and CDR2 is FQGNSA. This CDR3 is 15 amino acids long. The CDR3 sequence: CASSLDDWGASGYTF. CDR3 DNA sequence: TGTGCCAGCAGCTTAGATGATTGGGGGGCCTCTGGCTACACCTTC.